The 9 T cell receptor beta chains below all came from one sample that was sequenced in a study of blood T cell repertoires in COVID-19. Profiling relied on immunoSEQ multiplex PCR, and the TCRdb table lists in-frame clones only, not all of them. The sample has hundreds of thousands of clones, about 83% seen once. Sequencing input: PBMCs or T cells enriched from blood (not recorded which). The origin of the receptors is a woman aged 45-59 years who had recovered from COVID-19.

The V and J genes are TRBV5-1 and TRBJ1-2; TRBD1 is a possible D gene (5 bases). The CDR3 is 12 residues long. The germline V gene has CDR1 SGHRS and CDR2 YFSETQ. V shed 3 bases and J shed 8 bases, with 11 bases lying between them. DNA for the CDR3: TGCGCCAGCAGCTCCGACAGCATCGGCTACACCTTC. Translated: CASSSDSIGYTF. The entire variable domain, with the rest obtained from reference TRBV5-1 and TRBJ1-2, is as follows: KAGVTQTPRYLIKTRGQQVTLSCSPISGHRSVSWYQQTPGQGLQFLFEYFSETQRNKGNFPGRFSGRQFSNSRSEMNVSTLELGDSALYLCASSSDSIGYTFGSGTRLTVV.

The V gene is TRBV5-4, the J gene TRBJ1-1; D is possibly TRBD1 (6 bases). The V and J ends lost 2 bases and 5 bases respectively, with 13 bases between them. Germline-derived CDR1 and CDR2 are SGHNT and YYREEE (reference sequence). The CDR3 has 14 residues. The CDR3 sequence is CASSFLGAGTEAFF. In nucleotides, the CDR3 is TGTGCCAGCAGCTTTTTGGGGGCTGGGACTGAAGCTTTCTTT.

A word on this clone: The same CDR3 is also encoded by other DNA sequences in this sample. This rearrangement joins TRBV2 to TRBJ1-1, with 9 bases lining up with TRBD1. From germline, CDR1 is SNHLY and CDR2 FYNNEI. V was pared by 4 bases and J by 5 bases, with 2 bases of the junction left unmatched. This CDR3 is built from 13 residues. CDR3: CASSGQGDTEAFF. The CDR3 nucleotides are TGTGCCAGCAGTGGACAGGGGGATACTGAAGCTTTCTTT.

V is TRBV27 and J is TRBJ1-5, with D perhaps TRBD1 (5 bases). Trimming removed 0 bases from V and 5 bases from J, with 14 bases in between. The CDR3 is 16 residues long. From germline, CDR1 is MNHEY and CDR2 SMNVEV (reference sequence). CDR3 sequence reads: CASSLSPGWKDQPQHF. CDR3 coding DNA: TGTGCCAGCAGTTTATCGCCAGGGTGGAAGGATCAGCCCCAGCATTTT.

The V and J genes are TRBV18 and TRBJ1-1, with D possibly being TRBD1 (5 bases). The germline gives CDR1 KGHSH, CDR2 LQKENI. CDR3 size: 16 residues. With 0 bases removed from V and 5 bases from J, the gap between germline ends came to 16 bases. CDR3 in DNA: TGTGCCAGCTCACCACCAATTACACAGGTGGGAACTGAAGCTTTCTTT. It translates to CASSPPITQVGTEAFF.

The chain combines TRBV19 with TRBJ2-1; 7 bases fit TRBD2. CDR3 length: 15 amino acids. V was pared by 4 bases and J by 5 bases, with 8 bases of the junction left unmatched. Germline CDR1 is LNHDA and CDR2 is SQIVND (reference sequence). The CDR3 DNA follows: TGTGCCAGTAGTAGAGTAGCGGGTTTTAACAATGAGCAGTTCTTC. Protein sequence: CASSRVAGFNNEQFF.

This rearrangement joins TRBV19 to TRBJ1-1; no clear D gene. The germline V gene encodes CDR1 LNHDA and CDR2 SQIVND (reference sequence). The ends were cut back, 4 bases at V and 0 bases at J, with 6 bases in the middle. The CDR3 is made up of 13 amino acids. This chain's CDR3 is CASSTTVNTEAFF. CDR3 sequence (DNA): TGTGCCAGTAGTACAACAGTGAACACTGAAGCTTTCTTT.

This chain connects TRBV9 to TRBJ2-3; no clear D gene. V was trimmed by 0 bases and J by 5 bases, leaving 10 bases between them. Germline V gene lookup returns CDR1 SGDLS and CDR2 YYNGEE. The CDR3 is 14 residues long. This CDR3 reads CASSVGTVLDTQYF. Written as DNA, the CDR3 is TGTGCCAGCAGCGTAGGAACGGTTTTAGATACGCAGTATTTT.

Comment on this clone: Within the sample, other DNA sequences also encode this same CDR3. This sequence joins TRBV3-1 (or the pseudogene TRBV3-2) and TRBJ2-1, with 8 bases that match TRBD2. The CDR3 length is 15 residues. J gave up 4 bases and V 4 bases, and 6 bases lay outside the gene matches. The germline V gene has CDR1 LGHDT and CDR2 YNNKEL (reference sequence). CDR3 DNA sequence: TGTGCCAGCAGCCCTTCCGGGGGGGGTTACAATGAGCAGTTCTTC. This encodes CASSPSGGGYNEQFF.